A selection of T cell receptor beta chains follows, all from one sample in a study of sequential checkpoint blockade in melanoma. Generated by immunoSEQ multiplex PCR, the TCRdb table keeps only in-frame clones and is missing some. The sample carries 5,000 to 6,000 clones, about a quarter recorded once. The sample in question was tumor tissue (inferred from file names), obtained from a patient given nivolumab and ipilimumab in sequence. These receptors came from a human donor with melanoma. Each CDR3 is given with its conserved first and last residue. D genes are given only for firm matches. Clone size is not always given. Where it is, it says once, few, many or a class for expanded clones.

v_gene	j_gene	d_gene	abundance	CDR3nt	CDR3aa
TRBV30	TRBJ2-1	.	.	TGTGCCTGGAAAGAGAACCCGGCGTTTACCTACAATGAGCAGTTCTTC	CAWKENPAFTYNEQFF
TRBV19	TRBJ2-1	TRBD1	.	TGTGCCAGTAGTCTGGGACAGCCCCACAATGAGCAGTTCTTC	CASSLGQPHNEQFF
TRBV6-8	TRBJ1-2	.	.	TGTGCCAGCAGTTACAATAAAGGATTCTATGGCTACACCTTC	CASSYNKGFYGYTF
TRBV5-1	TRBJ2-1	.	.	TGCGCCAGCAGCTTGGCCCAGAGGACTCTCTACAATGAGCAGTTCTTC	CASSLAQRTLYNEQFF
TRBV15	TRBJ1-5	.	.	TGTGCCACCAGCAGAGAGGGAGGGGGGCAGCCCCAGCATTTT	CATSREGGGQPQHF
TRBV9	TRBJ2-3	.	few	TGTGCCAGCAGCGCAATCACGAGCACAGATACGCAGTATTTT	CASSAITSTDTQYF
TRBV11-3	TRBJ1-5	.	many	TGTGCCAGCAGCTCACAGGTGAAGGAGAATCAGCCCCAGCATTTT	CASSSQVKENQPQHF
TRBV30	TRBJ2-2	.	few	TGTGCCTGGAGTGTGGGCACATCCACCGGGGAGCTGTTTTTT	CAWSVGTSTGELFF
TRBV11-3	TRBJ2-3	.	many	TGTGCCAGCAACGGGGACCAAGCCACAGATACGCAGTATTTT	CASNGDQATDTQYF
TRBV11-3	TRBJ1-1	.	large	TGTGCCAGCAGCTACACAAGGACAGTGAACACTGAAGCTTTCTTT	CASSYTRTVNTEAFF
TRBV19	TRBJ1-1	.	.	TGTGCCAGTAGTATAGATAGGAACACTGAAGCTTTCTTT	CASSIDRNTEAFF
TRBV14	TRBJ2-7	.	.	TGTGCCAGCAGCCCCAGGACAAATTTGGGCGAGCAGTACTTC	CASSPRTNLGEQYF
TRBV11-3	TRBJ1-3	TRBD1	.	TGTGCCAGCAGCGGACAGGCACTCTCCTCTGGAAACACCATATATTTT	CASSGQALSSGNTIYF
TRBV2	TRBJ2-5	.	.	TGTGCCAGCAGTGATATGAGGGAGACCCAGTACTTC	CASSDMRETQYF
TRBV11-3	TRBJ1-2	.	many	TGTGCCAGCAGCTTAGATCCAAGGGGTTTGGATGGCTACACCTTC	CASSLDPRGLDGYTF
TRBV9	TRBJ2-3	TRBD2	.	TGTGCCAGCAGCGTAGCCGATGGCACGGGGGGGAATACGCAGTATTTT	CASSVADGTGGNTQYF
TRBV6-8	TRBJ2-1	.	large	TGTGCCAGCAGCCCTGGGCTCAATGAGCAGTTCTTC	CASSPGLNEQFF
TRBV11-3	TRBJ1-4	.	many	TGTGCCAGCAGCTTACGGGGAACTAATGAAAAACTGTTTTTT	CASSLRGTNEKLFF
TRBV23-1	TRBJ1-1	.	many	TGCGCCAGCAGCCCGTATATAAACACTGAAGCTTTCTTT	CASSPYINTEAFF
TRBV11-3	TRBJ2-1	TRBD1	.	TGTGCCAGCAGCTTTTGGGGGGACAGGGGGAATGAGCAGTTCTTC	CASSFWGDRGNEQFF
TRBV12-2	TRBJ2-3	.	few	TGTGCCACCGGGACCCGAGGGATCACAGATACGCAGTATTTT	CATGTRGITDTQYF
TRBV6-8	TRBJ1-4	.	.	TGTGCCAGCAGTTACGGGGTCGAAAAACTGTTTTTT	CASSYGVEKLFF
TRBV6-8	TRBJ1-1	.	.	TGTGCCAGCAGTTACGGCATGGCGAACACTGAAGCTTTCTTT	CASSYGMANTEAFF
TRBV6-8	TRBJ2-1	TRBD2	few	TGTGCCAGCAGTGACTCGGGGGGGGGATACAATGAGCAGTTCTTC	CASSDSGGGYNEQFF
TRBV11-3	TRBJ1-4	.	many	TGTGCCAGCAGCCAAACTCTCCGGGGAACTAATGAAAAACTGTTTTTT	CASSQTLRGTNEKLFF
TRBV11-3	TRBJ2-2	TRBD1	.	TGTGCCAGCAGCGGGGGACAGCACACCGGGGAGCTGTTTTTT	CASSGGQHTGELFF
TRBV6-8	TRBJ1-2	.	many	TGTGCCAGCAGTCCACAGAACTATGGCTACACCTTC	CASSPQNYGYTF
TRBV30	TRBJ2-6	.	.	TGTGCCTGGAGTGGTGGGTGGTCTGGGGCCAACGTCCTGACTTTC	CAWSGGWSGANVLTF
TRBV9	TRBJ1-3	.	few	TGTGCCGACCAAGAGGGGTTTGGAAACACCATATATTTT	CADQEGFGNTIYF
TRBV19	TRBJ2-7	.	.	TGTGCCAGTAGTGCGGGACAATCGAGGGTCTACGAGCAGTACTTC	CASSAGQSRVYEQYF
TRBV12-5	TRBJ2-3	.	.	TGTGCCACTAACACCTGGGATACGCAGTATTTT	CATNTWDTQYF
TRBV28	TRBJ2-3	.	.	TGTGCCAGCGGGAGTAATGAAGATACGCAGTATTTT	CASGSNEDTQYF
TRBV19	TRBJ2-1	TRBD2	.	TGTGCCAGTAGTCTCGGGACTAGCGGAAGTTACAATGAGCAGTTCTTC	CASSLGTSGSYNEQFF
TRBV7-5	TRBJ2-5	.	many	TGTGCCAGCAGCACCTGGACAGGGAGGCAAGAGACCCAGTACTTC	CASSTWTGRQETQYF
TRBV11-3	TRBJ1-2	.	few	TGTGCCAGCAGCTTGGCCGCTGCGGGTTCTGGCTACACCTTC	CASSLAAAGSGYTF
TRBV18	TRBJ2-7	.	few	TGTGCCAGCTCACCGCGAGACGGAGGAAAGTACTTC	CASSPRDGGKYF
TRBV28	TRBJ2-7	.	.	TGTGCCAGCACCGCTCCAAACGGGCTGTACGAGCAGTACTTC	CASTAPNGLYEQYF
TRBV18	TRBJ2-3	.	.	TGTGCCAGCCAGGGTACTAGCACAGATACGCAGTATTTT	CASQGTSTDTQYF
TRBV19	TRBJ2-1	.	.	TGTGCCAGTAGTTTAGTGGTAAGCTCCTACAATGAGCAGTTCTTC	CASSLVVSSYNEQFF
TRBV11-3	TRBJ1-5	.	.	TGTGCCAGCAGCCCCTCGGGCAGGGCTCAGCCCCAGCATTTT	CASSPSGRAQPQHF